This record covers a single TCR beta chain. Its antigen is as yet unknown. The data were taken from a study of vaccination and CD4 T cells after COVID-19. General observations from the study: The great majority, 304 of 307 vaccine-specific clones, proved spike mono-reactive in convalescent patients.

The Oncomine TCR Beta short-read assay was applied to DNA of cultured CD4+ T cells. MiXCR, run by TCRdb on the PCR reads, gives a single entry per CDR3 protein. The repertoire holds some 4,000 distinct CDR3 sequences, 30% to 40% seen once, with 27% in the top ten. Treatment noted: roughly ten-day PBMC culture with coronavirus spike peptide pools or control peptides (ViraFEST assay). ViraFEST used peptide pools to expand antigen-specific T cells, then sequenced TCRs. This CDR3 region has 20 residues. Germline values: CDR1 KGHSH, CDR2 LQKENI. The J segment lost 1 base and the V segment lost 3 bases, leaving 21 bases of the junction unmatched.

The sequencing input was CD4+ T cells from blood, cultured in vitro. The sequence derives from a human donor who had recovered from COVID-19. V usage is TRBV18 and J usage is TRBJ2-7; 7 positions match TRBD2. CDR3 protein: CASSPSLTSPHSPWSYEQYF. The CDR3 bases are TGTGCCAGCTCACCCTCCCTGACTAGCCCCCACTCCCCCTGGTCCTACGAGCAGTACTTC.